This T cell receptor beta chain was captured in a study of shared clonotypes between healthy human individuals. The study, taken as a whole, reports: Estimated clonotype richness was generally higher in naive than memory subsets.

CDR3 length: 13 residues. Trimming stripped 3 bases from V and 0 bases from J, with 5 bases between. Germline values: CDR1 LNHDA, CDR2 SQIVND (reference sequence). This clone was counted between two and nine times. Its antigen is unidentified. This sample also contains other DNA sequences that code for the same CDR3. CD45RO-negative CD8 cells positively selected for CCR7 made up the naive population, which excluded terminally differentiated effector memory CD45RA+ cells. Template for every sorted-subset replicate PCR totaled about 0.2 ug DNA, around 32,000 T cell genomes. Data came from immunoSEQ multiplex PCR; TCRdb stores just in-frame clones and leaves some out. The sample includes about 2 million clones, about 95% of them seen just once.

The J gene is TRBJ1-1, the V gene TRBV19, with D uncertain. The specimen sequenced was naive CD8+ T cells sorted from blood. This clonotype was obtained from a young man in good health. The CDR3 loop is CASSIGMNTEAFF. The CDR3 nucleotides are TGTGCCAGTAGTATTGGGATGAACACTGAAGCTTTCTTT.